At least ten counts were recorded for the clone carrying this T cell receptor beta chain. TCRdb used MiXCR to reprocess the 5' RACE reads, holding one entry per CDR3 protein. This sample has fewer than 350,000 distinct CDR3 sequences, with approximately 14% found just once. These data are taken from a study of T-cell memory formation after mild COVID-19. On the study more broadly: Among the donors, TCR clusters were largely specific to each donor.

The V segment lost 5 bases and the J segment 4 bases; nucleotides outside the gene matches: 8. The CDR3 contains 16 residues. Germline V CDR1 and CDR2: SGHTA, FQGNSA. The clonotype was recovered from a man aged 18 to 29 who had mild COVID-19 (a few samples of this study predate the infection). Cell type and time point are not known. The chain combines TRBV7-2 with TRBJ2-3, with TRBD2 matching 11 bases. The sequenced material came from PBMCs or a T cell subset sorted from them (not recorded which). The CDR3 loop reads CASSGTGTSGSDTQYF. CDR3 bases: TGTGCCAGCAGCGGAACCGGGACTAGCGGATCAGATACGCAGTATTTT.